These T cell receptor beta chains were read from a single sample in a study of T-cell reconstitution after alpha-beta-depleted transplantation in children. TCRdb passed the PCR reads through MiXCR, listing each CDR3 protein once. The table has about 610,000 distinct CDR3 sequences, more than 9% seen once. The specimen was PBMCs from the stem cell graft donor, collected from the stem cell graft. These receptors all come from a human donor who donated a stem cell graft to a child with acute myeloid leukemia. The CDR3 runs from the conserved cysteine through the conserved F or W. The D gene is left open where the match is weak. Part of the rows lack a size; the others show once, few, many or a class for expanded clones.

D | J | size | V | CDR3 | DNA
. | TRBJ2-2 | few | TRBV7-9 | CASSFVTQTKGTGELFF | TGTGCCAGCAGCTTTGTCACACAGACTAAGGGCACCGGGGAGCTGTTTTTT
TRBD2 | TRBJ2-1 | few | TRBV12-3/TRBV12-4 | CASSLTLAGVFSNYNEQFF | TGTGCCAGCAGTTTAACCCTAGCGGGAGTATTTAGTAACTACAATGAGCAGTTCTTC
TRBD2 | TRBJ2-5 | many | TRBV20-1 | CSARDRRPASGNQETQYF | TGCAGTGCTAGAGATCGACGCCCAGCTAGCGGTAATCAAGAGACCCAGTACTTC
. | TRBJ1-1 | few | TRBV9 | CASSVRLGGATEAFF | TGTGCCAGCAGCGTACGTCTGGGGGGCGCAACTGAAGCTTTCTTT
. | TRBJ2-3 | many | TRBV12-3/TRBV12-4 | CASSRPLAPSTDTQYF | TGTGCCAGCAGCCGTCCTCTAGCTCCCAGCACAGATACGCAGTATTTT
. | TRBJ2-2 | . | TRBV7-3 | CASSPRARQGTGELFF | TGTGCCAGCAGCCCCCGAGCCCGCCAAGGCACCGGGGAGCTGTTTTTT
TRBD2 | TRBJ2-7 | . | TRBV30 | CAWRGTSGYEQYF | TGTGCCTGGAGAGGGACTAGCGGCTACGAGCAGTACTTC
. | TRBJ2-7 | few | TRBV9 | CASSVDPKIRTTLSYEQYF | TGTGCCAGCAGCGTAGATCCCAAAATACGGACGACCCTCTCCTACGAGCAGTACTTC
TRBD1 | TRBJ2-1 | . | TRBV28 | CASTKTWVQGYNEQFF | TGTGCCAGCACCAAAACGTGGGTACAGGGGTACAATGAGCAGTTCTTC
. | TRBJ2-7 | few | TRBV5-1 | CASRRDSREQYF | TGCGCCAGCAGGAGGGACTCCCGAGAGCAGTACTTC
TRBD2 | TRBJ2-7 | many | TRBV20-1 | CSASVAGRYEQYF | TGCAGTGCTAGTGTAGCGGGTCGCTACGAGCAGTACTTC
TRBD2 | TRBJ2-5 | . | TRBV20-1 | CSAFGGSETQYF | TGCAGTGCTTTCGGGGGGTCGGAGACCCAGTACTTC
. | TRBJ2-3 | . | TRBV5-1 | CSSSFGYTDTQYF | TGCTCCAGCAGCTTCGGCTACACAGATACGCAGTATTTT
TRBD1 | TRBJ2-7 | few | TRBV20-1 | CSAGPSTGHYEQYF | TGCAGTGCTGGCCCCTCGACAGGGCACTACGAGCAGTACTTC
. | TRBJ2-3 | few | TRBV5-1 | CASSFRVDTQYF | TGCGCCAGCAGCTTTCGGGTAGATACGCAGTATTTT
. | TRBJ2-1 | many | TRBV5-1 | CASSLELAASYNEQFF | TGCGCCAGCAGCTTGGAATTAGCGGCCTCCTACAATGAGCAGTTCTTC
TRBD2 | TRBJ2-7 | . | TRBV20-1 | CSASPIAGAPHEQYF | TGCAGTGCTTCACCCATAGCGGGAGCACCCCACGAGCAGTACTTC
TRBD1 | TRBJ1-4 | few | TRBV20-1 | CSAKEGAREKLFF | TGCAGTGCTAAGGAGGGGGCGCGTGAAAAACTGTTTTTT
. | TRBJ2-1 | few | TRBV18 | CASSPRQGRDEQFF | TGTGCCAGCTCACCAAGGCAGGGTCGGGATGAGCAGTTCTTC
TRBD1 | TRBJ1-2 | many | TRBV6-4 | CASSVSPGQWMDYTF | TGTGCCAGCAGTGTATCGCCGGGACAGTGGATGGACTACACCTTC
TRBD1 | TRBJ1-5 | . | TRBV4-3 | CASSQDHPGGNSNQPQHF | TGCGCCAGCAGCCAAGACCATCCAGGGGGCAATAGCAATCAGCCCCAGCATTTT
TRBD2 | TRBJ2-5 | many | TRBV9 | CASSVVPGTSGSPETQYF | TGTGCCAGCAGCGTAGTCCCTGGGACTAGCGGGAGTCCTGAGACCCAGTACTTC
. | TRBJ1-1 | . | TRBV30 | CAWSKGVNTEAFF | TGTGCCTGGAGCAAAGGGGTGAACACTGAAGCTTTCTTT
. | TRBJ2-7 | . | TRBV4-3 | CASSQDTPVGTILGYEQYF | TGCGCCAGCAGCCAAGATACCCCCGTGGGCACAATCTTGGGCTACGAGCAGTACTTC
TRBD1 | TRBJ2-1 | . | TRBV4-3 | CASSRVSGTGNNEQFF | TGCGCCAGCAGCCGCGTTTCCGGGACAGGGAACAATGAGCAGTTCTTC
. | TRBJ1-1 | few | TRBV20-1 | CSAPDGTYTEAFF | TGCAGTGCCCCGGACGGGACCTACACTGAAGCTTTCTTT
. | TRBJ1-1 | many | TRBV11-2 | CASSFASGGAFF | TGTGCCAGCAGCTTCGCCTCGGGCGGAGCTTTCTTT
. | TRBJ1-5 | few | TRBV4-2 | CASSQDPGPNQPQHF | TGTGCCAGCAGCCAAGACCCGGGACCTAATCAGCCCCAGCATTTT
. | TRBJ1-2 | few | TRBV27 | CASTPRAGGTYGYTF | TGTGCCAGCACCCCCAGGGCAGGAGGCACCTATGGCTACACCTTC
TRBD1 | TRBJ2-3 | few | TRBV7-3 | CASSSIGQASTDTQYF | TGTGCCAGCAGCTCGATTGGACAGGCTAGCACAGATACGCAGTATTTT
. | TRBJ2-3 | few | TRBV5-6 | CASSWLGGARDTQYF | TGTGCCAGCAGCTGGTTGGGGGGAGCGCGGGATACGCAGTATTTT
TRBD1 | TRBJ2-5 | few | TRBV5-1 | CASSDSGTANQETQYF | TGCGCCAGCAGCGACTCCGGGACAGCCAACCAAGAGACCCAGTACTTC
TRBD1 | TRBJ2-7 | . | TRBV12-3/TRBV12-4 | CASSTGTGKAYEQYF | TGTGCCAGCAGCACCGGGACAGGGAAGGCCTACGAGCAGTACTTC
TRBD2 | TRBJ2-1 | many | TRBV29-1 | CSVGELAGDLKGEFF | TGCAGCGTAGGGGAACTAGCGGGGGACCTTAAGGGGGAGTTCTTC
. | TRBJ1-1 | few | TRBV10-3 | CAISEGGAGLATEAFF | TGTGCCATCAGTGAGGGTGGGGCAGGGTTGGCCACTGAAGCTTTCTTT
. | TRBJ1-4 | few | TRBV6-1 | CASSEALHREKLFF | TGTGCCAGCAGTGAAGCGCTTCATCGGGAAAAACTGTTTTTT
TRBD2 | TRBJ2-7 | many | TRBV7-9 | CASSPPPSGFPYEQYF | TGTGCCAGCAGCCCTCCCCCTAGCGGATTCCCCTACGAGCAGTACTTC
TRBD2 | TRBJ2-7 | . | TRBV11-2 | CASSLTPLQASGFYEQYF | TGTGCCAGCAGCTTGACCCCGCTCCAGGCTAGCGGGTTCTACGAGCAGTACTTC
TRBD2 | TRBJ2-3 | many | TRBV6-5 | CASSSAPGTSGRGAYLGDTQYF | TGTGCCAGCAGTTCCGCTCCCGGGACTAGCGGGAGGGGAGCTTATCTCGGAGATACGCAGTATTTT
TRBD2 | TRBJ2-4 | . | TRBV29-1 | CSVGAGGIQYF | TGCAGCGTTGGTGCGGGAGGCATTCAGTACTTC
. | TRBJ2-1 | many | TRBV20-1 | CSATGGNYNEQFF | TGCAGTGCTACGGGCGGGAACTACAATGAGCAGTTCTTC
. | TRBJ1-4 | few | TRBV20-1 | CSGLTNEKLFF | TGCAGTGGGCTAACTAATGAAAAACTGTTTTTT
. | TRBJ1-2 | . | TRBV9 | CASSAPQGYGYTF | TGTGCCAGCAGCGCCCCACAGGGCTATGGCTACACCTTC
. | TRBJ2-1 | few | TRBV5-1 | CASSFEASSYNEQFF | TGCGCCAGCAGCTTTGAGGCGAGCTCCTACAATGAGCAGTTCTTC
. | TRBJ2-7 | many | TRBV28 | CASRGGGNSYEQYF | TGTGCCAGCCGCGGAGGGGGGAACTCCTACGAGCAGTACTTC
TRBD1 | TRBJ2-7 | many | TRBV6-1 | CASRNSGQGFHEQYF | TGTGCCAGCAGGAATTCGGGACAGGGATTCCACGAGCAGTACTTC
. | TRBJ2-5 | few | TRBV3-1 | CASSQRSNQETQYF | TGTGCCAGCAGCCAACGGAGTAACCAAGAGACCCAGTACTTC
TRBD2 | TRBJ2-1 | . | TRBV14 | CASSQDNFGTSGSLRRNEQFF | TGTGCCAGCAGCCAAGATAATTTCGGGACTAGCGGGAGCTTGCGACGGAATGAGCAGTTCTTC
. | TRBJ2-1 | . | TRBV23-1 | CASTGEAHNEQFF | TGCGCCAGCACAGGGGAGGCCCACAATGAGCAGTTCTTC
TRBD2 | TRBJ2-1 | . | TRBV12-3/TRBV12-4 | CASSFSSGSYNEQFF | TGTGCCAGCAGTTTTTCGAGCGGGAGTTACAATGAGCAGTTCTTC
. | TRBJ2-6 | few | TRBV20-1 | CSATGRGTSGANVLTF | TGCAGTGCTACCGGAAGAGGAACCTCTGGGGCCAACGTCCTGACTTTC
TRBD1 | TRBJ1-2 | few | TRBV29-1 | CSVQTWTGTNYGYTF | TGCAGCGTCCAAACCTGGACAGGGACTAACTATGGCTACACCTTC
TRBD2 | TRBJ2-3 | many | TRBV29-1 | CSVGLAGPDTQYF | TGCAGCGTTGGCCTAGCGGGGCCAGATACGCAGTATTTT
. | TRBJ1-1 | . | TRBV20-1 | CSASLRQGMNTEAFF | TGCAGTGCTAGTCTCCGCCAGGGCATGAACACTGAAGCTTTCTTT
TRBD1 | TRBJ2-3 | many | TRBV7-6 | CASSLGQGSADTQYF | TGTGCCAGCAGCTTAGGACAGGGGTCCGCAGATACGCAGTATTTT